A selection of T cell receptor beta chains follows, all from one sample in a study of shared clonotypes between healthy human individuals. This table comes from immunoSEQ multiplex PCR, and its TCRdb copy is limited to in-frame clones, with some not included. The sample carries approximately 2.4 million clones, approximately 94% recorded once. Source material: naive CD4+ T cells sorted from blood. The origin of the receptors is a man aged 18 to 29 in good health. Each CDR3 is given with its conserved first and last residue. D genes are given only for firm matches. Where a row states a size, it is once, few, many or the class of an expanded clone; other rows omit it.

TRBD1	TRBJ1-4	-	TRBV5-1	TGCGCCAGCAGCCCGGGACAGGGGGATGAAAAACTGTTTTTT	CASSPGQGDEKLFF
-	TRBJ2-5	-	TRBV29-1	TGCAGCGTTTTTGCAGGGACCCGGGAGACCCAGTACTTC	CSVFAGTRETQYF
-	TRBJ1-6	-	TRBV18	TGTGCCAGCTCACCACCTGATTCACCCCTCCACTTT	CASSPPDSPLHF
TRBD1	TRBJ1-1	-	TRBV18	TGTGCCAGCTGCAGTGGACAGGGGAACACTGAAGCTTTCTTT	CASCSGQGNTEAFF
-	TRBJ2-1	-	TRBV2	TGTGCCAGCAGTGAAAGTTGGGGTTTTAGCTCCTACAATGAGCAGTTCTTC	CASSESWGFSSYNEQFF
-	TRBJ2-6	-	TRBV2	TGTGCCAGCAGTGAATCCGTTACTGGGGCCAACGTCCTGACTTTC	CASSESVTGANVLTF
TRBD1	TRBJ2-2	once	TRBV18	TGTGCCAGCTCACCTCCCGCCGGGACAGGGGGGGACACCGGGGAGCTGTTTTTT	CASSPPAGTGGDTGELFF
-	TRBJ2-7	-	TRBV18	TGTGCCAGCTCACCAGGGGGACCCCAGAGCTCCTACGAGCAGTACTTC	CASSPGGPQSSYEQYF
-	TRBJ1-2	-	TRBV6-1	TGTGCCAGCAGTCCCATGGGGGGCTACACCTTC	CASSPMGGYTF
-	TRBJ1-5	once	TRBV6-5	TGTGCCAGCAGTTACGACGGGGAGAAGGGACAGCCCCAGCATTTT	CASSYDGEKGQPQHF
-	TRBJ1-4	-	TRBV28	TGTGCCAGCAGTTTAATAGGGGCGGCTAATCAAAAACTGTTTTTT	CASSLIGAANQKLFF
-	TRBJ1-1	-	TRBV28	TGTGCCAGCACCCCCGGGGGGGCTAAGGACACTGAAGCTTTCTTT	CASTPGGAKDTEAFF
TRBD1	TRBJ1-3	-	TRBV14	TGTGCCAGCAGCCAAGGAGGGGGCGTTGGAAACACCATATATTTT	CASSQGGGVGNTIYF
TRBD1	TRBJ1-1	-	TRBV5-1	TGCGCCAGCAGCTCCCGGGACAGCCCTGAAGCTTTCTTT	CASSSRDSPEAFF
-	TRBJ1-5	-	TRBV5-1	TGCGCCAGCAGCTGGGGCGGGACGGGTCAGCCCCAGCATTTT	CASSWGGTGQPQHF
-	TRBJ2-1	-	TRBV5-1	TGCGCCAGCAGCTACCTACAGGGCAATGAGCAGTTCTTC	CASSYLQGNEQFF
-	TRBJ2-2	-	TRBV12-5	TGTGCTAGTGGTTTGGGGCCCACGAACACCGGGGAGCTGTTTTTT	CASGLGPTNTGELFF